Listed below are T cell receptor beta chains from one sample, sequenced in a study of T cell responses to AZD1222 COVID-19 vaccine. Profiling relied on immunoSEQ multiplex PCR, and the TCRdb table lists in-frame clones only, not all of them. The sample records some 110,000 clones, roughly 92% being singletons. The sample in question was peripheral blood, obtained 28 days after the second AZD1222 dose. These receptors all stem from an adult who received the AZD1222 COVID-19 vaccine. CDR3s include the opening cysteine and the closing phenylalanine or tryptophan. A D gene is named only where the DNA matches it firmly. Size is omitted from some rows. Given values are once, few, many or a class for expanded clones.

TRBD1	TRBV7-9	TRBJ1-5	NA	TGTGCCAGCAGCTTGGGGACAGGGGGTGTACAGCCCCAGCATTTT	CASSLGTGGVQPQHF
NA	TRBV2	TRBJ1-1	NA	TGTGCCAGCAGTGGAAGTTTGGGAGGCACTGAAGCTTTCTTT	CASSGSLGGTEAFF
NA	TRBV6-4	TRBJ1-4	NA	TGTGCCAGCAGGGACCCCTTCGGGAATGAAAAACTGTTTTTT	CASRDPFGNEKLFF
NA	TRBV7-9	TRBJ2-7	NA	TGTGCCAGCAGCTTTATACAGACCTACGAGCAGTACTTC	CASSFIQTYEQYF
TRBD2	TRBV19	TRBJ2-7	NA	TGTGCCCCGAGCTTGAGAGGCGGGAGCTACGAGCAGTACTTC	CAPSLRGGSYEQYF
NA	TRBV18	TRBJ2-5	NA	TGTGCCAGCTCACCACCAGGCCAAGAGACCCAGTACTTC	CASSPPGQETQYF
NA	TRBV28	TRBJ1-1	NA	TGTGCCAGCAGTTCCCCCGTTGAGTACGCTGAAGCTTTCTTT	CASSSPVEYAEAFF
NA	TRBV11-2	TRBJ1-1	NA	TGTGCCAGCAGCCCTCGTGTTTCGACAGTGAGGTTAACTGAAGCTTTCTTT	CASSPRVSTVRLTEAFF
TRBD1	TRBV27	TRBJ1-2	NA	TGTGCCAGCAGCTACCGGGACAGGCCTTACTATGGCTACACCTTC	CASSYRDRPYYGYTF
NA	TRBV4-1	TRBJ2-1	NA	TGCGCCAGCAGCCTCACCCGGGAGAGGACCTACAATGAGCAGTTCTTC	CASSLTRERTYNEQFF
TRBD1	TRBV6-5	TRBJ1-2	NA	TGTGCCAGCAGGGAGACAGGGGGAGACTATGGCTACACCTTC	CASRETGGDYGYTF
NA	TRBV6-2/TRBV6-3	TRBJ2-7	NA	TGTGCCAGCAGTTACATGGAAAGCTCCTACGAGCAGTACTTC	CASSYMESSYEQYF
TRBD1	TRBV6-5	TRBJ1-5	NA	TGTGCCAGCCGCGGGACAGGGGTTCAGCCCCAGCATTTT	CASRGTGVQPQHF
NA	TRBV2	TRBJ1-6	NA	TGTGCCAGCAGTGAAGAGGGGTCCTATAATTCACCCCTCCACTTT	CASSEEGSYNSPLHF
NA	TRBV6-5	TRBJ1-6	few	TGTGCCAGCAGTTACAAAGGGACCTTCTATAATTCACCCCTCCACTTT	CASSYKGTFYNSPLHF
TRBD1	TRBV5-8	TRBJ1-3	NA	TGTGCCAGCAGAAAGACAGGGGTAGTAAACACCATATATTTT	CASRKTGVVNTIYF
NA	TRBV13	TRBJ2-7	NA	TGTGCCAGCAGCCCCCTCTACGATCCCTACGAGCAGTACTTC	CASSPLYDPYEQYF
NA	TRBV25-1	TRBJ1-3	NA	TGTGCCAGCAGTGTTGGCTACAACACCATATATTTT	CASSVGYNTIYF
NA	TRBV4-1	TRBJ1-4	NA	TGCGCCAGCAGCCAAGAAGGATCCTTCGGGGAAAAACTGTTTTTT	CASSQEGSFGEKLFF
TRBD1	TRBV9	TRBJ2-2	NA	TGTGCCAGCAGCGCCGGGACAGCCCTGAACACCGGGGAGCTGTTTTTT	CASSAGTALNTGELFF
NA	TRBV27	TRBJ1-4	NA	TGTGCCAGCAGTTTAGTTAGAGGAGAAAAACTGTTTTTT	CASSLVRGEKLFF
NA	TRBV2	TRBJ1-4	NA	TGTGCCAGCAGTGGGGCACAGCCGGCAACTAATGAAAAACTGTTTTTT	CASSGAQPATNEKLFF
NA	TRBV6-5	TRBJ1-1	NA	TGTGCCAGCAGGGGCGACGGCACTGAAGCTTTCTTT	CASRGDGTEAFF
TRBD1	TRBV28	TRBJ2-7	NA	TGTGCCAGCAGTTTAAGGAGGGCAGGACAGGGGTCCTACGAGCAGTACTTC	CASSLRRAGQGSYEQYF
TRBD1	TRBV18	TRBJ1-2	NA	TGTGCCAGCTCACCGAACGGACAGGATGGCTACACCTTC	CASSPNGQDGYTF
NA	TRBV18	TRBJ1-1	NA	TGTGCCAGCTCACCGACACAGAACACTGAAGCTTTCTTT	CASSPTQNTEAFF
TRBD1	TRBV6-4	TRBJ2-1	once	TGTGCCAGCAGTGACACCGACAGGGCCCGTTTTGATGAGCAGTTCTTC	CASSDTDRARFDEQFF
TRBD2	TRBV6-1	TRBJ2-5	NA	TGTGCCAGCAGCCCGTCGGGGGGACAAGAGACCCAGTACTTC	CASSPSGGQETQYF
TRBD2	TRBV3-1/TRBV3-2	TRBJ2-1	NA	TGTGCCAGCAGCCAGGAAATAGCGGGTGGAGGATTGAATGAGCAGTTCTTC	CASSQEIAGGGLNEQFF
TRBD1	TRBV28	TRBJ1-1	NA	TGTGCCAGCAGTTTAGGCGGGACAGGGCGGACTGAAGCTTTCTTT	CASSLGGTGRTEAFF
TRBD2	TRBV2	TRBJ2-5	NA	TGTGCCAGCAGTGCTAGTTGGACTAGCGCACAAGAGACCCAGTACTTC	CASSASWTSAQETQYF
TRBD1	TRBV7-6	TRBJ1-2	NA	TGTGCCAGCAGCCCCCGAGACAGGGGGAGCTTATATGGCTACACCTTC	CASSPRDRGSLYGYTF
NA	TRBV10-3	TRBJ1-1	NA	TGTGCCATCAGCCACAAGGGGGGGGCTTACACTGAAGCTTTCTTT	CAISHKGGAYTEAFF
NA	TRBV30	TRBJ2-5	NA	TGTGCCTGGGCCAGGCAGGGCGGGGAGACCCAGTACTTC	CAWARQGGETQYF
NA	TRBV5-1	TRBJ2-1	NA	TGCGCCAGCAGCTTGGGGGGGATAGGCTACTACAATGAGCAGTTCTTC	CASSLGGIGYYNEQFF
TRBD1	TRBV4-2	TRBJ1-2	NA	TGTGCCAGCAGCCCCCCCAGTACAGGGGGCCGGGTAGTGCAGTATGGCTACACCTTC	CASSPPSTGGRVVQYGYTF
NA	TRBV4-1	TRBJ2-3	NA	TGCGCCAGCAGCCAAGTCGCTAGGGCAGATAGCACAGATACGCAGTATTTT	CASSQVARADSTDTQYF
NA	TRBV12-3/TRBV12-4	TRBJ2-7	NA	TGTGCCAGGTTCTACGAGCAGTACTTC	CARFYEQYF
NA	TRBV10-3	TRBJ1-1	NA	TGTGCCACTACTACGGGGAACACTGAAGCTTTCTTT	CATTTGNTEAFF
NA	TRBV7-3	TRBJ1-3	NA	TGTGCCAGCAGCATGGCGGGGATCGGAAACACCATATATTTT	CASSMAGIGNTIYF
NA	TRBV5-1	TRBJ2-7	NA	TGCGCCAGCAGCTTGGTAGGCTCCTCCTACGAGCAGTACTTC	CASSLVGSSYEQYF
TRBD2	TRBV30	TRBJ2-3	NA	TGTGCCTGGACTATAGCGGGAGGCACAGATACGCAGTATTTT	CAWTIAGGTDTQYF
TRBD1	TRBV28	TRBJ1-5	NA	TGTGCCAGCAGTTCCCCCCCGGGGACAGCTAATCAGCCCCAGCATTTT	CASSSPPGTANQPQHF
NA	TRBV28	TRBJ1-2	NA	TGTGCCAGCAAGACCGATATATATGGCTACACCTTC	CASKTDIYGYTF
NA	TRBV27	TRBJ1-2	NA	TGTGCCAGCAGAACGGGACAAGGTGGCTACACCTTC	CASRTGQGGYTF
NA	TRBV11-3	TRBJ2-1	NA	TGTGCCAGCAGCTTATATAGCGGCACGGAGTCATCCTACAATGAGCAGTTCTTC	CASSLYSGTESSYNEQFF
NA	TRBV12-3/TRBV12-4	TRBJ1-2	NA	TGTGCCAGCAGCCCCCTTGGTTTCGATGGCTACACCTTC	CASSPLGFDGYTF
NA	TRBV27	TRBJ2-1	NA	TGTGCCAGCAGTCTTACCCTGACCAGCTCCTACAATGAGCAGTTCTTC	CASSLTLTSSYNEQFF
NA	TRBV14	TRBJ1-1	NA	TGTGCCAGCAGCCAAGGGGTTCCCGGGCTGGCTTTCTTT	CASSQGVPGLAFF
NA	TRBV6-4	TRBJ2-3	few	TGTGCCAGCAGTGACGGGCTAGACACAGATACGCAGTATTTT	CASSDGLDTDTQYF
TRBD1	TRBV24-1	TRBJ2-1	NA	TGTGCCACCAGTGAGGACGGGACAGGACGAGAGCAGTTCTTC	CATSEDGTGREQFF
NA	TRBV6-6	TRBJ2-7	NA	TGTGCCAGCAGTTACACCGCAACTGCCTATGAGCAGTACTTC	CASSYTATAYEQYF
NA	TRBV4-1	TRBJ1-2	once	TGCGCCAGCAGCCAAGATCGAGCGTATGGCTACACCTTC	CASSQDRAYGYTF
TRBD1	TRBV13	TRBJ2-1	NA	TGTGCCAGCAGCCCTAGGGGGACAGGGATGCACAATGAGCAGTTCTTC	CASSPRGTGMHNEQFF
NA	TRBV28	TRBJ1-2	NA	TGTGCCAGCTCCGAACGGCAATCTGGGGGCTACACCTTC	CASSERQSGGYTF